These T cell receptor beta chains were read from a single sample in a study of blood T cell repertoires in COVID-19. Assay: immunoSEQ multiplex PCR; the TCRdb copy retains only in-frame clones and omits some. The sample consists of more than 70,000 clones, roughly 90% of them appearing once. Sequenced sample: peripheral blood. The origin of the receptors is a woman in her forties or fifties with active or convalescent COVID-19. The CDR3 runs from the conserved cysteine through the conserved F or W. D genes are given only for firm matches. A row's size may be missing; if present it is once, few, many or a size class.

>TRBV10-3|-|TRBJ1-2|-|13
TGTGCCATCAGTGACACACCAAACTATGGCTACACCTTC
CAISDTPNYGYTF
>TRBV3-1/TRBV3-2|once|TRBJ1-2|TRBD1|15
TGTGCCAGCAGCCCCCGGACAGGCTTTAACTATGGCTACACCTTC
CASSPRTGFNYGYTF
>TRBV7-2|-|TRBJ1-2|-|14
TGTGCCAGCAGCCCATGGACAGCCAACTATGGCTACACCTTC
CASSPWTANYGYTF
>TRBV11-1|-|TRBJ2-7|TRBD1|16
TGTGCCAGCAGCTTAGGTCCCGGGACAGGGCCCTACGAGCAGTACTTC
CASSLGPGTGPYEQYF
>TRBV30|-|TRBJ2-7|-|12
TGTGCCTGGAGCCCCCGCGGAGAGAAGCAGTACTTC
CAWSPRGEKQYF
>TRBV5-1|-|TRBJ1-2|-|16
TGCGCCAGCAGCTTGTCGGGGGACCGTCGGGGCTATGGCTACACCTTC
CASSLSGDRRGYGYTF
>TRBV11-1|-|TRBJ1-1|-|16
TGTGCCAGCAGCCCAAGGAGGGGCGCCATGAACACTGAAGCTTTCTTT
CASSPRRGAMNTEAFF
>TRBV7-2|few|TRBJ2-4|TRBD2|14
TGTGCCAGCAGCCCTGTCCCGGGAGGAAACATTCAGTACTTC
CASSPVPGGNIQYF
>TRBV5-3|-|TRBJ2-5|TRBD1|14
TGTGCCAGAAGCTGGGACAGAGCCTGGGAGACCCAGTACTTC
CARSWDRAWETQYF
>TRBV7-9|-|TRBJ2-7|TRBD2|14
TGTGCCAGCAGCTTTCCGAGCGGGATCAACGAGCAGTACTTC
CASSFPSGINEQYF